These 9 T cell receptor beta chains came from one sample sequenced in a study of T cell responses to AZD1222 COVID-19 vaccine. The protocol was immunoSEQ multiplex PCR, while the TCRdb copy is restricted to in-frame clones and leaves out a portion. This sample has roughly 150,000 clones, with 87% found just once. The sample in question was peripheral blood, obtained 28 days after the second AZD1222 dose. All receptors come from an adult who received the AZD1222 COVID-19 vaccine.

This clone appeared once. V usage is TRBV2 and J usage is TRBJ1-4; no firm D call. Trimming removed 5 bases from V and 0 bases from J, with 7 bases in between. CDR3 length: 14 residues. CDR1 is SNHLY and CDR2 is FYNNEI in the germline V gene. The CDR3 reads CASSPRATNEKLFF. The CDR3 nucleotides read TGTGCCAGCAGTCCCAGAGCAACTAATGAAAAACTGTTTTTT.

V gene TRBV11-2 combines with J gene TRBJ2-7, with 7 bases that match TRBD2. Germline assignment: CDR1 SGHAT and CDR2 FQNNGV. The CDR3 is 14 amino acids. V lost 6 bases and J lost 3; bases outside the gene matches: 8. CDR3 in amino acids: CASSLLAESYEQYF. CDR3 coding DNA: TGTGCCAGCAGTCTCCTAGCGGAGAGCTACGAGCAGTACTTC.

The rearrangement joins TRBV28 to TRBJ1-2, with 7 bases that match TRBD1. Looked up from germline, CDR1 is MDHEN and CDR2 is SYDVKM. This CDR3 contains 14 residues. V lost 10 bases to trimming and J lost 0 bases; unmatched junction nucleotides: 8. The CDR3 reads CATFSGQPNYGYTF. CDR3 nucleotide sequence: TGTGCCACGTTTTCGGGACAGCCTAACTATGGCTACACCTTC.

The chain links TRBV28 to TRBJ1-5; TRBD1 matches 8 bases. This CDR3 comprises 16 residues. With 6 bases clipped from V and 4 bases from J, the junction kept 11 bases outside the gene matches. Germline V gene sequence: CDR1 MDHEN, CDR2 SYDVKM. CDR3 sequence: CASSPPSDRVNQPQHF. Here the CDR3 DNA reads TGTGCCAGCAGCCCCCCCTCGGACAGGGTTAATCAGCCCCAGCATTTT.

This CDR3 is CASSYSKGEAFF. CDR3 bases: TGTGCCAGCAGTTACTCGAAGGGTGAAGCTTTCTTT. The rearrangement joins TRBV6-5 to TRBJ1-1; no definite D call. Trimming pared 0 bases from V and 7 bases from J, leaving 6 bases between. Germline-derived CDR1 and CDR2 are MNHEY and SVGAGI. The CDR3 runs 12 residues.

CDR3 DNA sequence: TGTGCCAGCACCCCAGAGGGCGGGAGGGCCGAGAATGAGCAGTTCTTC. Its protein product is CASTPEGGRAENEQFF. The J gene is TRBJ2-1, the V gene TRBV7-9, with 9 bases fitting TRBD2. Germline CDR1 SEHNR, CDR2 FQNEAQ (reference sequence). The CDR3 sequence is 16 residues long. Losses at the gene ends were 7 bases for V and 7 bases for J; bases not matched to a gene: 14.

The sample holds a few counts of this clone. V usage is TRBV3-1 (or the pseudogene TRBV3-2) and J usage is TRBJ1-2, with D possibly matching TRBD1 (5 bases). The CDR3 runs to 17 residues. V was trimmed by 0 bases and J by 5 bases, leaving 19 bases between them. Germline V lookup: CDR1 LGHDT, CDR2 YNNKEL (reference sequence). In DNA, the CDR3 is TGTGCCAGCAGCCAAGATCGGGGGGAACGTCCGGGGTATGGCTACACCTTC. The encoded protein is CASSQDRGERPGYGYTF.

The chain recombines TRBV28 with TRBJ1-6; D is ambiguous. In germline, CDR1 is MDHEN, CDR2 SYDVKM. V was shortened by 2 bases and J by 0 bases, with 8 bases between the two germline ends. This CDR3 is 16 amino acids long. The CDR3 DNA follows: TGTGCCAGCAGTTTAGGCAGTTACTCCTATAATTCACCCCTCCACTTT. Its translation: CASSLGSYSYNSPLHF.

V is TRBV2 and J is TRBJ1-5; D unresolved. Germline CDR1 SNHLY, CDR2 FYNNEI. V was trimmed by 4 bases and J by 3 bases, leaving 7 bases between them. The CDR3 has 13 amino acids. The DNA for the CDR3 is TGTGCCAGCAGTGGGCCTGACAATCAGCCCCAGCATTTT. The encoded protein is CASSGPDNQPQHF.